This T cell receptor (beta chain) was identified in a study of T cell responses to AZD1222 COVID-19 vaccine. Study results and limitations: Recipients of AZD1222 seropositive at baseline numbered only 5 or 6. The peak T cell response came first, and repertoires were sampled only after it. Females outnumbered males among donors, who were mostly white British; clonal diversity was possibly underestimated.

As concerns this clone: The antigen remains undetermined.

J was trimmed by 10 bases and V by 1 base; bases with no gene match: 6. Germline V gives CDR1 SGHVS, CDR2 FQNEAQ. The CDR3 has 14 residues. Repertoires were generated with immunoSEQ multiplex PCR, while TCRdb's copy carries only in-frame clones and drops some. The data show about 130,000 clones, more than 90% seen once. This sequence originates from an adult who received the AZD1222 COVID-19 vaccine. V usage is TRBV7-8 and J usage is TRBJ1-4; 7 positions match TRBD1. Specimen: peripheral blood, collected 28 days after the second AZD1222 dose. The CDR3 DNA reads as TGTGCCAGCAGCTTAGACAGGGGCCCTTCAAAACTGTTTTTT. Its translation: CASSLDRGPSKLFF.